The rows below give T cell receptor beta chains drawn from one sample of a study of PD-1 blockade in classical Hodgkin lymphoma. The repertoire was sequenced with immunoSEQ multiplex PCR; TCRdb's copy has only in-frame clones and lacks some. The data contain roughly 7,100 clones, roughly 90% of them singletons. The specimen was peripheral blood mononuclear cells (PBMCs), collected before the fourth cycle of nivolumab. All receptors derive from a human donor with classical Hodgkin lymphoma. Both conserved end residues are part of each CDR3. D genes are given only for firm matches. The size of a clone is reported for some rows only, either as once, few or many, or as a class for expanded clones.

cdr3_aa cdr3_nt v_call d_call j_call clone_size
CASSDTGLPRDTQYF TGTGCCAGCAGTGATACGGGGCTTCCTCGGGATACGCAGTATTTT TRBV9 . TRBJ2-3 .
CASSEEGPKGTEAFF TGCGCCAGCAGTGAGGAAGGGCCTAAGGGCACTGAAGCTTTCTTT TRBV10-2 . TRBJ1-1 once
CASSLGQSHNEQFF TGTGCCAGCAGCTTGGGACAGTCCCACAATGAGCAGTTCTTC TRBV5-6 . TRBJ2-1 .
CASSRTGVDTQYF TGTGCCAGCAGTAGGACAGGGGTAGATACGCAGTATTTT TRBV6-1 TRBD1 TRBJ2-3 .
CASSSRLAGGREQFF TGTGCCAGCAGCTCCCGACTAGCGGGAGGTCGTGAGCAGTTCTTC TRBV11-2 TRBD2 TRBJ2-1 .
CASRVTGTTDTQYF TGTGCCAGCAGGGTGACAGGGACGACAGATACGCAGTATTTT TRBV7-3 TRBD1 TRBJ2-3 .
CASSVRVGTEAFF TGTGCCAGCAGCGTAAGGGTTGGCACTGAAGCTTTCTTT TRBV9 . TRBJ1-1 .
CAISDTGGAVSGNTIYF TGTGCCATCAGTGATACCGGGGGGGCAGTCTCTGGAAACACCATATATTTT TRBV10-3 . TRBJ1-3 few
CASSQHHSTGPETQYF TGTGCCAGCAGCCAACACCACTCGACAGGTCCGGAGACCCAGTACTTC TRBV7-2 . TRBJ2-5 .
CSVLWETQYF TGCAGTGTTTTATGGGAGACCCAGTACTTC TRBV20-1 . TRBJ2-5 .
CASSRGTSSYNEQFF TGTGCCAGTAGTCGAGGGACAAGCTCCTACAATGAGCAGTTCTTC TRBV19 . TRBJ2-1 .
CASSIDPGPLGVSNQPQHF TGTGCCAGTAGTATAGACCCGGGACCCCTCGGGGTTAGCAATCAGCCCCAGCATTTT TRBV19 . TRBJ1-5 .
CASRVGGAPNQPQHF TGTGCCAGCAGGGTGGGGGGGGCCCCGAATCAGCCCCAGCATTTT TRBV2 . TRBJ1-5 .
CASSLSMAPYNYGYTF TGTGCCAGCAGCTTGTCTATGGCTCCCTATAACTATGGCTACACCTTC TRBV5-6 . TRBJ1-2 .
CASSSDRVSQPQHF TGTGCCAGTAGCTCGGACAGGGTGTCTCAGCCCCAGCATTTT TRBV19 TRBD1 TRBJ1-5 once
CASSVDRGANTIYF TGTGCCAGCAGCGTGGACAGGGGGGCAAACACCATATATTTT TRBV5-4 TRBD1 TRBJ1-3 few
CASSPRESGGRRRTDTQYF TGTGCCAGCAGCCCCCGAGAAAGTGGTGGGCGGAGACGCACAGATACGCAGTATTTT TRBV7-2 . TRBJ2-3 .
CASSRQGALGYTF TGTGCCAGTAGCAGACAGGGGGCGCTTGGCTACACCTTC TRBV19 TRBD1 TRBJ1-2 .
CAWSVDGYTGELFF TGTGCCTGGAGTGTAGACGGATACACCGGGGAGCTGTTTTTT TRBV30 . TRBJ2-2 .
CASSRSRGDNQPQHF TGTGCCAGCTCACGGAGTAGGGGGGACAATCAGCCCCAGCATTTT TRBV18 . TRBJ1-5 .
CATTRDRGLGYTF TGCGCCACGACACGGGACAGGGGCTTAGGCTACACCTTC TRBV10-2 TRBD1 TRBJ1-2 once
CASSLGHHTEAFF TGTGCCAGCAGCTTGGGACACCACACTGAAGCTTTCTTT TRBV5-4 . TRBJ1-1 once
CAISLGTGSGYTF TGTGCCATCAGTCTCGGGACAGGGAGCGGCTACACCTTC TRBV10-3 TRBD1 TRBJ1-2 .
CAISVGTSGTNEQFF TGTGCCATCAGTGTCGGGACTAGCGGGACAAATGAGCAGTTCTTC TRBV10-3 TRBD2 TRBJ2-1 .
CASSLGWAGNTGELFF TGTGCCAGCAGCTTAGGTTGGGCAGGGAACACCGGGGAGCTGTTTTTT TRBV7-2 . TRBJ2-2 .
CAWSVSALTF TGTGCCTGGAGTGTATCCGCCCTAACCTTC TRBV30 . TRBJ1-2 once
CASRPVGYNEQFF TGTGCCAGCAGACCAGTGGGGTACAATGAGCAGTTCTTC TRBV6-6 . TRBJ2-1 .
CAISVGPNPYNEQFF TGTGCCATCAGTGTCGGGCCTAACCCCTACAATGAGCAGTTCTTC TRBV10-3 . TRBJ2-1 .
CASSLDRGQPQHF TGTGCCAGCAGCTTAGACAGGGGCCAGCCCCAGCATTTT TRBV7-8 TRBD1 TRBJ1-5 .
CASSKYSGVTGELFF TGTGCCAGCTCAAAGTACTCTGGTGTCACCGGGGAGCTGTTTTTT TRBV18 . TRBJ2-2 once
CAITSSPVNTEAFF TGTGCCATCACCTCGAGTCCGGTGAACACTGAAGCTTTCTTT TRBV10-3 . TRBJ1-1 .
CASSLGTPSTDTQYF TGTGCCAGCAGCTTGGGGACTCCCTCGACGGATACGCAGTATTTT TRBV11-2 . TRBJ2-3 few
CASSPWGPSAFNYGYTF TGTGCCAGCAGCCCTTGGGGACCGTCCGCTTTTAACTATGGCTACACCTTC TRBV7-9 . TRBJ1-2 .
CASSGLTGGGHGYTF TGTGCCAGCAGTGGGTTGACAGGGGGCGGGCATGGCTACACCTTC TRBV25-1 TRBD1 TRBJ1-2 .
CASSANDRTPLHF TGTGCCAGCAGTGCGAACGACAGGACACCCCTCCACTTT TRBV25-1 . TRBJ1-6 .
CASSLENPGHNEQFF TGTGCCAGCAGCTTAGAGAATCCGGGACACAATGAGCAGTTCTTC TRBV11-2 . TRBJ2-1 .
CASSPWQGTDTQYF TGCGCCAGCAGCCCCTGGCAGGGCACAGATACGCAGTATTTT TRBV5-1 . TRBJ2-3 few